This T cell receptor beta chain was sequenced in a study of cytomegalovirus exposure and HLA in healthy donors (dated by TCRdb to about 2017). Regarding the research as a whole: An earlier analysis of some 620 of the donors reported 276 Gb of sequence data and some 110 million unique TCR beta sequences obtained from about 170 million T cells. Donor age, sex, ethnicity and CMV serostatus were compiled alongside the repertoire data. Because of strong linkage in the cohort, five DR-DQ haplotypes were treated as single units for association and clustering. Rather than using new phenotypic data, the later analysis identified candidate immune exposures from TCR beta sequences and from how often those sequences occurred across donors. Besides the first cohort of 550 to 750 subjects, a separate validation cohort made up of roughly 120 different subjects was used. To predict cytomegalovirus infection status, the study brought together high-throughput TCR immunosequencing, statistical association of individual TCRs with disease status, and machine learning. The study aimed to test whether cataloging public T cell receptors could reveal signatures of past pathogen exposure. In an earlier analysis of 587 of the donors, high-throughput TCR beta sequencing was used to judge whether each TCR beta V gene segment behaved as functional or pseudogenic. HLA typing covered class I and class II loci at four-digit resolution. The genetic ancestry cluster associated with self-reported Caucasian donors included about four fifths of the roughly 410 genotyped donors. Every discovery cohort repertoire had been produced on one sequencing platform. An early release covering over 500 HLA-typed donors comprised approximately 290 gigabases of sequencing data and about 90 million unique TCR sequences. Genome-wide SNP genotypes for about 55% of the 666 donors were used in a later genetic analysis, which treated that subset as a discovery cohort. A later analysis re-examined previously published TCR beta repertoires from several hundred donors and added high-resolution HLA genotyping to investigate patterns of TCR occurrence. Using immunosequencing, the study profiled T cell repertoires from 550 to 750 subjects and related those repertoires to cytomegalovirus serostatus. Among 300 to 450 genotyped donors of the cohort, an average of roughly 240,000 unique TCR beta nucleotide sequences were sequenced per donor, about a sixth of them non-productive. The number of donors typed differed by locus, with about 629-630 for A, B, C, DRB1 and DQB1, more than 500 for DQA1, about 610 for DPA1, and around 450 for DPB1. Study-level results and caveats: A further reported finding was that TCR beta sequences accurately predicted the HLA-A and HLA-B alleles for most subjects in the first cohort. In an earlier analysis of more than 500 of the donors, most TCR beta V segments appeared in productive rearrangements about 87% or about 30% of the time, broadly matching IMGT annotations. A total of roughly 160 TCR beta chains were listed by the study as associated with cytomegalovirus. A later analysis found that HLA-associated TCR beta chains were more clonally expanded and had lower generation probabilities than equally common non-associated chains. Because HLA typing was unavailable for some donors at each locus, only the typed subset was used in association tests. A later analysis reported that several top co-occurrence clusters appeared linked to parvovirus B19, influenza, CMV and Epstein-Barr virus. The classifier was reported to diagnose cytomegalovirus status with high specificity and sensitivity in both the original cohort and the validation cohort. A later genetic analysis reported fewer N-insertions in productive TCRs among donors in an Asian-associated ancestry cluster than the roughly 640-donor mean. According to the authors, the approach could potentially be generalized to other disease states and immunological phenotypes. V-gene and J-gene trimming of TCR beta chains was associated with a missense DCLRE1C variant in a later genetic analysis, and the association was replicated in an independent cohort. A few of the identified cytomegalovirus-associated TCR beta chains were confirmed in vitro to be specific for cytomegalovirus antigens. A cluster of highly shared sequence variants was judged likely to be a technical artifact of the sequencing pipeline. Some IMGT-functional V segments, including TRBV6-2 and TRBV6-3, could not be distinguished by the 87-base-pair reads and were therefore excluded. The cohort was sequenced for TCR beta chains only, and without alpha or paired-chain data the features that could be detected were limited. The only immune exposure information available for the cohort was CMV serostatus. Specific HLA alleles were associated with 15,000 to 20,000 TCR beta sequences at a false discovery rate of 0.05 in a later analysis. A later analysis found that most CMV-associated TCR beta chains appeared HLA-restricted, with HLA associations seemingly driven largely by CMV exposure. Strong co-occurrence of HLA alleles, especially DR and DQ, made assigning TCR associations to individual alleles difficult. The earlier analysis of a few hundred of the donors excluded fewer than 20 rarely observed V segments, including chromosome 9 orphons, because counts were too low. Sequencing depth was assumed to be roughly uniform across donors in the presence/absence analyses, though that assumption may not hold. Correlated functional status among segregating V segments might reflect linkage disequilibrium, but an unknown experimental factor could not be ruled out. In a later analysis, TCR association rates were found to vary across HLA loci, with the most associated TCRs seen for DRB1 alleles and the fewest for HLA-C alleles. While some public TCRs were present in many individuals, most TCR sequences turned up only very rarely across donors.

The cysteine opens and the phenylalanine closes a CDR3 of 14 amino acids. The only DNA kept is the CDR3, 42 bases in frame from the first base. Trimming accounts for 7 bases at V and 10 bases at J, while the number of junction bases matched to no gene is 8. CDR1 and CDR2, looked up from the germline V gene, are MNHNS and SASEGT. The cohort comprised several hundred healthy bone marrow donors. All cohort members were sampled while nominally healthy, although unrecorded immune exposures were likely present. The donor was CMV seronegative and was included in the group of several hundred seronegative cohort members. A peripheral blood sample was provided by each donor, and peripheral blood mononuclear cells were used for TCR beta sequencing. Genomic DNA was extracted from the blood cell samples with the Qiagen DNeasy Blood Extraction Kit. To note about this clone: The antigen it recognizes is unknown.

Library method: the immunoSEQ multiplex PCR assay. For the multiplex PCR, a mixture combining 60 forward primers for TCR Vbeta segments and 13 reverse primers for TCR Jbeta segments was used. The CDR3 region of rearranged TCR beta genes was amplified from genomic DNA with a multiplex PCR assay. The Illumina HiSeq System was used to sequence the amplified TCR beta libraries as 87-base-pair reads. Per the original workflow: Across the 500 to 700 repertoires, a later analysis counted roughly 77 million unique TCR beta chains, roughly 11 million of which were shared by at least two donors. Raw reads were error-corrected and collapsed into unique sequences with a nearest-neighbor algorithm that merged closely related sequences to remove PCR and sequencing errors. To assign V, D and J gene segments, CDR3 sequences were aligned to IMGT reference sequences. For a sequence to be retained, at least a six-nucleotide match to both a V gene segment and a J gene segment was required. Rearrangements were called productive when the CDR3 lacked stop codons and stayed in frame with V and J; all others were non-productive. Following IMGT convention, CDR3 was defined as the stretch from the second conserved V-encoded cysteine to the conserved J-encoded phenylalanine. The earlier analysis of a few hundred of the donors excluded sequences that lacked an unambiguous match to a single V gene segment. In an earlier analysis of around 590 of the donors, a V segment was called functional when productive rearrangements were above 56.7%, and segregating when the standard deviation between donors exceeded 5%. To diagnose cytomegalovirus status from the catalog of TCR beta chain sequences, a statistical classification framework was built. In a later analysis, V and J genes were assigned by comparing TCR nucleotide sequences against IMGT/GENE-DB human TR gene sequences. A later analysis assigned CDR3 sequences and most-parsimonious VDJ recombination scenarios with the TCRdist pipeline. In a later analysis, every TCR beta chain was defined by the combination of its CDR3 amino acid sequence and its V-gene family, and reads without a unique V-gene family were dropped. A later analysis removed 550 to 700 highly shared, low-generation-probability nucleotide sequences to deal with suspected cross-contamination and a sequencing artifact. For each public chain, a later analysis derived a clonal expansion index from normalized ranks of inferred template counts within each repertoire. In a later analysis, generation probabilities were computed with a VDJ recombination model fitted to out-of-frame rearrangements, and the resulting probabilities were checked against IGoR. In a later analysis, hypergeometric tests were used to score TCR-TCR, TCR-HLA and TCR-CMV co-occurrence, with a repertoire-size bias correction applied to TCR pairs. False discovery rates were estimated in a later analysis by permuting HLA or CMV assignments 20 times. A later analysis grouped co-occurring TCRs with DBSCAN, adding TCRdist sequence similarity when clustering within HLA-allele-positive subsets. Repertoires with fewer than 30,000 or more than 120,000 public chains were left out of co-occurrence clustering, as were roughly five repertoires with anomalous nucleotide sharing. This is the immuneACCESS table as TCRdb keeps it, with only in-frame sequences that have V and J called. A part of the clones is gone; compared with another copy, unresolved V genes explain less than half, and the rest is unexplained. V, J and clone size are those of that table, while D and trimming were read from the DNA. The sample's records list about 120,000 clones. The leading ten clones occupy roughly 3.5% of the sample.

The sequenced sample consisted of PBMCs. The chain links TRBV6-1 with TRBJ2-1, and 12 bases in between align with TRBD2. The clonotype was recovered from a man aged 18 to 30 in good health and CMV-seronegative. CDR3 reads: CASNQLLAGGEQFF. The sequenced DNA: TGTGCCAGCAACCAATTACTAGCGGGGGGAGAGCAGTTCTTC.